This passage covers 13 T cell receptor beta chains from one sample sequenced in a study of cytomegalovirus exposure and HLA in healthy donors. TCRdb's copy holds only in-frame clones and misses some; the assay was immunoSEQ multiplex PCR. The data contain about 170,000 clones, around nine tenths of them seen just once; the ten biggest clones take up less than 3.5%. The sequencing input was PBMCs. The receptor source for this set is a man aged 18-30 years in good health and CMV-seropositive.

J is TRBJ2-1 and V is TRBV6-5, with a tentative D call TRBD2 (6 bases). This CDR3 has 15 amino acids. V lost 5 bases and J 2 bases, leaving 13 bases between the germline ends. The V gene's germline CDR1 is MNHEY and CDR2 SVGAGI. The CDR3 here is CASSPTSSPYNEQFF. The CDR3 DNA is TGTGCCAGCAGTCCCACTAGCTCCCCCTACAATGAGCAGTTCTTC.

This chain links TRBV6-5 with TRBJ1-2; 7 bases are shared with TRBD1. CDR3 length: 15 residues. V shed 0 bases, J shed 5 bases, and the junction held 6 bases outside the gene matches. Germline CDR1 is MNHEY and CDR2 is SVGAGI. The CDR3 nucleotides are TGTGCCAGCAGTTACTCGACAGGGTTAGGATATGGCTACACCTTC. This translates into CASSYSTGLGYGYTF.

V and J are TRBV9 and TRBJ2-6; TRBD1 is a possible D gene (5 bases). In germline, CDR1 is SGDLS, CDR2 YYNGEE. V was clipped by 0 bases and J by 2 bases, with 6 bases between them. This CDR3 has 15 amino acids. The CDR3 DNA sequence: TGTGCCAGCAGCGTAGTGGGGCCTGGGGCCAACGTCCTGACTTTC. Its translation is CASSVVGPGANVLTF.

A word on this clone: Other DNA sequences in this sample translate to the same CDR3. This chain joins TRBV29-1 and TRBJ2-1; no clear D. The CDR3 has 11 amino acids. The V and J ends lost 3 bases and 4 bases respectively, with 4 bases between them. Germline CDR1 reads SQVTM; CDR2 reads ANQGSEA. CDR3 in DNA: TGCAGCGTTGACTCGTACAATGAGCAGTTCTTC. Residues: CSVDSYNEQFF.

Here the CDR3 DNA reads TGTGCCAGCGGACTAGCTAAAGAGACCCAGTACTTC. Protein: CASGLAKETQYF. V gene TRBV2 combines with J gene TRBJ2-5, with 8 bases matching TRBD2. Trimming cost V 8 bases and J 3 bases; bases outside gene matches: 2. This CDR3 is 12 amino acids long. Germline V gene lookup returns CDR1 SNHLY and CDR2 FYNNEI.

V and J are TRBV2 and TRBJ1-6; possible D gene TRBD1, 6 bases. V shed 4 bases and J shed 11 bases, with 15 bases lying between them. The CDR3 loop spans 14 amino acids. CDR1 is SNHLY and CDR2 is FYNNEI in the germline V gene. In DNA, the CDR3 is TGTGCCAGCAGTGTAACAGGGAGTACTGCACCCCTCCACTTT. Amino acids: CASSVTGSTAPLHF.

The chain is built from TRBV5-4 and TRBJ2-7; 7 positions agree with TRBD2. The CDR3 is 15 residues long. Germline values: CDR1 SGHNT, CDR2 YYREEE (reference sequence). Trimming cost V 0 bases and J 0 bases; bases outside gene matches: 3. CDR3: CASSLESGASYEQYF. The CDR3 DNA follows: TGTGCCAGCAGCTTGGAAAGCGGGGCCTCCTACGAGCAGTACTTC.

V usage is TRBV7-6 and J usage is TRBJ2-7; TRBD1 is a possible D gene (5 bases). This CDR3 comprises 15 residues. Germline V gene sequence: CDR1 SGHVS, CDR2 FNYEAQ. V was pared by 1 base and J by 5 bases, with 15 bases between. Here the CDR3 reads CASSLGTGLWDEQYF. The CDR3 coding sequence is TGTGCCAGCAGCTTAGGCACAGGCCTTTGGGACGAGCAGTACTTC.

The rearrangement links TRBV2 to TRBJ1-1; D possibly corresponds to TRBD1 (6 bases). Germline assignment: CDR1 SNHLY and CDR2 FYNNEI. Trimming stripped 7 bases from V and 0 bases from J, with 9 bases between. CDR3 size: 13 residues. The CDR3 DNA sequence: TGTGCCAGCACCCAGGGGTTGAACACTGAAGCTTTCTTT. Protein sequence: CASTQGLNTEAFF.

V is TRBV7-2 and J is TRBJ2-2, with D possibly matching TRBD2 (6 bases). The CDR3 sequence is 15 residues long. Germline CDR1 and CDR2: SGHTA and FQGNSA. V gave up 5 bases and J gave up 1 base, with 11 bases separating them. The CDR3 DNA reads TGTGCCAGCAGCAACAGCGGGTGGAACACCGGGGAGCTGTTTTTT. Its translation: CASSNSGWNTGELFF.

The V and J genes are TRBV5-6 and TRBJ1-1, with no clear D. Germline V gene lookup returns CDR1 SGHDT and CDR2 YYEEEE. Trimming removed 2 bases at V and 7 bases at J, with 9 bases between. The CDR3 has 12 amino acids. CDR3 amino acids: CASSFSEGEAFF. The CDR3, as DNA: TGTGCCAGCAGCTTTAGCGAGGGTGAAGCTTTCTTT.

The V gene is TRBV5-1, the J gene TRBJ2-7; 9 bases map to TRBD1. Germline-derived CDR1 and CDR2 are SGHRS and YFSETQ. V gave up 5 bases and J gave up 4 bases; unmatched junction bases: 10. The CDR3 loop spans 15 amino acids. CDR3 sequence: CASRPGPGQGYEQYF. The CDR3, as DNA: TGCGCCAGCAGACCCGGCCCGGGACAGGGTTACGAGCAGTACTTC.

V usage is TRBV5-4 and J usage is TRBJ2-7; TRBD1 aligns across 8 bases. The CDR3 is 14 amino acids. Germline CDR1 and CDR2: SGHNT and YYREEE (reference sequence). J gave up 6 bases and V 4 bases, and 9 bases lay outside the gene matches. CDR3 DNA sequence: TGTGCCAGCAGCGTGACAGGGGCATCGCGCGAGCAGTACTTC. Protein sequence: CASSVTGASREQYF.